The entry below gives a single TCR beta chain sequence along with its context. Unmatched junction bases numbered 12, after V lost 0 bases and J lost 2 bases. CDR1 and CDR2 (germline): MDHEN, SYDVKM. The CDR3 sequence is 20 residues long. Clones were read by immunoSEQ multiplex PCR, and TCRdb kept only the in-frame ones, dropping some. The top ten hold 0.008% to 0.011% of the sample, which has some 720,000 clones, 88% seen once. This sample is drawn from a study of shared T cell receptors in the human thymus. This sample was shared with a second study, whose subject was human thymus T cells. That source adds: Congenital heart defects were the reason for the corrective surgery that the donors, healthy Finnish infants, were having. In corrective heart surgery, resections were taken, and these provided the thymus tissue. Unrelated individuals had highly overlapping thymic repertoires, as reported in related research.

This sequence was found in a boy younger than two with a congenital heart defect. Sequenced material: thymocytes. The chain couples TRBV28 to TRBJ2-1, with TRBD2 identical over 11 bases. CDR3 sequence reads: CASSLCTPGVAGGPYNEQFF. In nucleotides, the CDR3 is TGTGCCAGCAGTTTATGTACTCCGGGCGTAGCGGGAGGGCCCTACAATGAGCAGTTCTTC.